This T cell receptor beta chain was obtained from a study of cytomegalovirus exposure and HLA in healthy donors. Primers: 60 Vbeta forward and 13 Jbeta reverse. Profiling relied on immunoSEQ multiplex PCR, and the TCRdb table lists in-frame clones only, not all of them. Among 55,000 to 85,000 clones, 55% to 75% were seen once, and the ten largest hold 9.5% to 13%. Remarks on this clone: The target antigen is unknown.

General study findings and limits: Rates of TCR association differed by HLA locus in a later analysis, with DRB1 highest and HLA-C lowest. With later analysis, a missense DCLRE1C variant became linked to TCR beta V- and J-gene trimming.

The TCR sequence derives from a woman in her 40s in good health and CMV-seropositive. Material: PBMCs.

CDR3 sequence: CASMLDRDTEAFF. The CDR3, as DNA: TGTGCCAGCATGCTTGACAGGGACACTGAAGCTTTCTTT. The chain has TRBV6-1 and TRBJ1-1; 7 bases align to TRBD1. The germline V gene has CDR1 MNHNS and CDR2 SASEGT. The CDR3 has 13 residues. Trimming took 7 bases from V and 3 from J; bases not matched to a gene: 5.